Presented here are 8 T cell receptor beta chains from one specimen sequenced in a study of lymphopenia after photon versus proton radiotherapy. Method: immunoSEQ multiplex PCR; TCRdb's copy keeps in-frame clones and lacks some. This table holds approximately 30,000 clones, 85% to 95% found once. The sample consisted of peripheral blood, taken from a patient treated with photon-based radiotherapy. These receptors all come from a woman aged 50 to 60 with cholangiocarcinoma.

This clone was detected only a few times. The rearrangement uses TRBV9 and TRBJ1-2, with D perhaps matching TRBD1 (6 bases). Germline CDR1 reads SGDLS; CDR2 reads YYNGEE. CDR3 length equals 15 residues. Trimming removed 4 bases at V and 8 bases at J, with 21 bases between. The CDR3 spells CASSPSGGIGRGYTF. The CDR3 DNA sequence: TGTGCCAGCAGCCCTTCGGGGGGCATAGGGCGGGGCTACACCTTC.

This clone has a single count. The chain combines TRBV4-3 with TRBJ1-4, with D uncertain. V lost 1 base and J lost 8, with 11 bases in between. Germline-derived CDR1 and CDR2 are LGHNA and YSLEER. The CDR3 contains 14 residues. The CDR3 here is CASSQGRSGEKLFF. CDR3 nucleotides: TGCGCCAGCAGCCAAGGTAGATCGGGAGAAAAACTGTTTTTT.

This sequence joins TRBV4-3 and TRBJ2-7; 8 bases are a match to TRBD2. The J segment lost 7 bases and the V segment lost 4 bases, leaving 9 bases of the junction unmatched. From germline, CDR1 is LGHNA and CDR2 YSLEER. This CDR3 has 14 amino acids. The CDR3 DNA reads as TGCGCCAGCAGCCCATTCGGGGGGGCTTATGAGCAGTACTTC. Amino acids: CASSPFGGAYEQYF.

The genes are TRBV19 and TRBJ2-7; D may be TRBD1 or TRBD2 (6 bases each). CDR3 size: 15 residues. Trimming took 6 bases from V and 0 from J, leaving 15 bases between them. Per the germline V gene, CDR1 is LNHDA and CDR2 is SQIVND (reference sequence). CDR3 in amino acids: CASSIQGGSSYEQYF. The CDR3 DNA sequence: TGTGCCAGTAGCATACAGGGAGGATCCTCCTACGAGCAGTACTTC.

V usage is TRBV19 and J usage is TRBJ1-3; D is undetermined. The V gene's germline CDR1 is LNHDA and CDR2 SQIVND (reference sequence). Trimming stripped 5 bases from V and 0 bases from J, with 11 bases between. This CDR3 is built from 15 residues. For the CDR3, the DNA is TGTGCCAGTAGTCCCCGAGTAAACTCTGGAAACACCATATATTTT. This sequence encodes CASSPRVNSGNTIYF.

This clone appeared a single time. The J gene is TRBJ1-4, the V gene TRBV18, with a possible D match to TRBD1 (5 bases). CDR3 length equals 14 residues. V was shortened by 3 bases and J by 8 bases, with 13 bases between the two germline ends. The germline V gene encodes CDR1 KGHSH and CDR2 LQKENI. The CDR3 is CASSPRDQGEKLFF. The CDR3 DNA follows: TGTGCCAGCTCACCCAGGGACCAGGGAGAAAAACTGTTTTTT.

This chain connects TRBV18 to TRBJ1-1; D remains ambiguous. Germline V lookup: CDR1 KGHSH, CDR2 LQKENI. The CDR3 spans 12 residues. Deletions cut 3 bases from V and 4 bases from J, with 6 bases between. The CDR3 spells CASSPTTTEAFF. In nucleotides, the CDR3 is TGTGCCAGCTCACCCACTACCACTGAAGCTTTCTTT.

The V and J genes are TRBV27 and TRBJ1-2, with 9 bases that match TRBD1. This CDR3 comprises 11 residues. Per the germline V gene, CDR1 is MNHEY and CDR2 is SMNVEV (reference sequence). V trimming: 8 bases; J trimming: 8 bases; junction bases outside the gene matches: 3. In DNA, the CDR3 is TGTGCCAGCGGGACAGGGCAGGGCTACACCTTC. This translates into CASGTGQGYTF.